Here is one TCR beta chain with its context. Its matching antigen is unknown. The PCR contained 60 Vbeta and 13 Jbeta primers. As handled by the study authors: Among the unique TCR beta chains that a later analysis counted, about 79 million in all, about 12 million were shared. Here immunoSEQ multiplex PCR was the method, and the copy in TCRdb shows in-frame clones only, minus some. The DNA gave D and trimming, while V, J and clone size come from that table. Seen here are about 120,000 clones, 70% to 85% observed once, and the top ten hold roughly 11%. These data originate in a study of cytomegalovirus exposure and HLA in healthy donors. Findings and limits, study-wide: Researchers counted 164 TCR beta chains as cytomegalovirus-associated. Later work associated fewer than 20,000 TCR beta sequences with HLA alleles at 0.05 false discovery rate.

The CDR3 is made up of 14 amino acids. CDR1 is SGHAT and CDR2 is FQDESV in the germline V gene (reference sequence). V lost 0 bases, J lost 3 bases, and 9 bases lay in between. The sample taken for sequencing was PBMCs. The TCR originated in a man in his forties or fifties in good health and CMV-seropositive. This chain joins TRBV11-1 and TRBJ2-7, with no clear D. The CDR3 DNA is TGTGCCAGCAGCTTAGCGTACAAGATCTACGAGCAGTACTTC. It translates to CASSLAYKIYEQYF.